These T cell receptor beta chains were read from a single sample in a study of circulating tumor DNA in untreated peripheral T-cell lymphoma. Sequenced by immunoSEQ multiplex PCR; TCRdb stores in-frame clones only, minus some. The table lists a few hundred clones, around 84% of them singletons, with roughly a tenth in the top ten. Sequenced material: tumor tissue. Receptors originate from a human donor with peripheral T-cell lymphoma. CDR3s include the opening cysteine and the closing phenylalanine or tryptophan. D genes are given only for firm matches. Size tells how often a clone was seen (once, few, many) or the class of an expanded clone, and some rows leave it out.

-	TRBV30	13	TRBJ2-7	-	TGTGCCTGGAGTGTCTTGTTTGGATACGAGCAGTACTTC	CAWSVLFGYEQYF
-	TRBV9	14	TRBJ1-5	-	TGTGCCAGCAGCGATACACGGCACAATCAGCCCCAGCATTTT	CASSDTRHNQPQHF
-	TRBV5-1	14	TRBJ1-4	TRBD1	TGCGCCAGCAGCGTGGGACAGGGGTTCGAAAAACTGTTTTTT	CASSVGQGFEKLFF
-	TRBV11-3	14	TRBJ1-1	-	TGTGCCAGCAGTTTCCAGACAGGTCACACTGAAGCTTTCTTT	CASSFQTGHTEAFF
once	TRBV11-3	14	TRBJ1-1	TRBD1	TGTGCCAGCAGCCTAGGACAGGGCAACACTGAAGCTTTCTTT	CASSLGQGNTEAFF
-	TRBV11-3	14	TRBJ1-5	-	TGTGCCAGCAGCCCAACAGGGAAGAATCAGCCCCAGCATTTT	CASSPTGKNQPQHF
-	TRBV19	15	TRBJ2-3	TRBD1	TGTGCCAGTAGTAGTTCACAGGGGGTAACGGATACGCAGTATTTT	CASSSSQGVTDTQYF
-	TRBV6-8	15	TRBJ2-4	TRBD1	TGTGCCAGCAATTCTAAACGGACAGGCAAAAACATTCAGTACTTC	CASNSKRTGKNIQYF
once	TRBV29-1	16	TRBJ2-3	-	TGCAGCGTTGAAACGGGGCGTTACATCCGCACAGATACGCAGTATTTT	CSVETGRYIRTDTQYF
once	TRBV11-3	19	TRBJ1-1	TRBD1	TGTGCCAGCAGCCCTCCGGGACAGGGGATTTCATCCAGTCAAATGGAAGCTTTCTTT	CASSPPGQGISSSQMEAFF
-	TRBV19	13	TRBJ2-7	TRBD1	TGTGCCAGTTCACAGGGGGGCCTCTACGAGCAGTACTTC	CASSQGGLYEQYF
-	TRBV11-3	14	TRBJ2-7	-	TGTGCCAGCAGCTTGGATACAGGGACCTACGAGCAGTACTTC	CASSLDTGTYEQYF
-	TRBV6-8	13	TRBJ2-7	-	TGTGCCAGCAGTTACGGACATTCCTACGAGCAGTACTTC	CASSYGHSYEQYF
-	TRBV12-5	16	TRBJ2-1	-	TGTGCTAGTGGTTGGGGGTCCCCTAGCTCCTACAATGAGCAGTTCTTC	CASGWGSPSSYNEQFF
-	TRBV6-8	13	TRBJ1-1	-	TGTGCCAGCAGAACGATAGGAAACACTGAAGCTTTCTTT	CASRTIGNTEAFF
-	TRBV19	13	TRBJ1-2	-	TGTGCCAGTAGTGCCACCTCAGGCTATGGCTACACCTTC	CASSATSGYGYTF
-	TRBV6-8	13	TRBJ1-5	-	TGTGCCAGCAGTTACACGAGCAATCAGCCCCAGCATTTT	CASSYTSNQPQHF
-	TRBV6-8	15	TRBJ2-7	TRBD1	TGTGCCAGCAGTTACCCTGGGACAGGGAGCTACGAGCAGTACTTC	CASSYPGTGSYEQYF